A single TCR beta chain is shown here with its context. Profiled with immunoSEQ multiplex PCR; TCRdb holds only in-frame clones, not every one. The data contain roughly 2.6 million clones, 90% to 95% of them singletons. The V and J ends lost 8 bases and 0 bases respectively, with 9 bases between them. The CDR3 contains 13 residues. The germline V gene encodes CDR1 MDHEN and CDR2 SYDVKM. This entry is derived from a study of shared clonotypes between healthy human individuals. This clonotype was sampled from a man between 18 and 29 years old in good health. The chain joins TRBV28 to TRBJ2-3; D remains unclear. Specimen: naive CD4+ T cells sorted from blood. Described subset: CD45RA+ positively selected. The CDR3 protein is CASGGDSTDTQYF. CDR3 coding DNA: TGTGCCAGCGGTGGCGACAGCACAGATACGCAGTATTTT.